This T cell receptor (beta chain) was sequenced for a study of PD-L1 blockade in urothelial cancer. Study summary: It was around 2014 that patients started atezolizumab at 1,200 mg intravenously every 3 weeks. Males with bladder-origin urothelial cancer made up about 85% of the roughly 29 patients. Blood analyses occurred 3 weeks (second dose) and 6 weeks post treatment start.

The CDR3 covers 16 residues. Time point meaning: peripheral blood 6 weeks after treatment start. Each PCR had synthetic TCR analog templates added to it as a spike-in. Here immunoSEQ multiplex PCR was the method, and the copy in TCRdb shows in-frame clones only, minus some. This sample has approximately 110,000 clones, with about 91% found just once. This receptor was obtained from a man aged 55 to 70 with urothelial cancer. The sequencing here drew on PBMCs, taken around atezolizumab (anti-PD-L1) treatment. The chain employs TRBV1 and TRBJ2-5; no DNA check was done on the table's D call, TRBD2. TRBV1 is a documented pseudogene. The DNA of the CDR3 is TGCACCAGCAGCCGCAACGAGGGGCGGGGCCTAAGGACCCAGTACTTC. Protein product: CTSSRNEGRGLRTQYF.